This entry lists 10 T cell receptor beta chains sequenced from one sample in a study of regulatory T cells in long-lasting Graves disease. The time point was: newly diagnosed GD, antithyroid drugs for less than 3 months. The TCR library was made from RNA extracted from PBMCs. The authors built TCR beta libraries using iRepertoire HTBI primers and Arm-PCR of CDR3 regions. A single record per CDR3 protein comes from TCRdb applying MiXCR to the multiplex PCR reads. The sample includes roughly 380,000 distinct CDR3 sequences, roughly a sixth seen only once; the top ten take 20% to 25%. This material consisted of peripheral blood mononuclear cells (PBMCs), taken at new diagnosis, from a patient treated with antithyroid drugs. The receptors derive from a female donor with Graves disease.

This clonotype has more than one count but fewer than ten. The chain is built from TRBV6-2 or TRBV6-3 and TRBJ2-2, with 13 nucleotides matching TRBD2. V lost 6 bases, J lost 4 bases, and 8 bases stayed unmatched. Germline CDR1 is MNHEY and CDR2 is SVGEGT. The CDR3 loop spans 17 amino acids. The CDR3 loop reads CASRIGLAGVFTGELFF. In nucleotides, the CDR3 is TGTGCCAGCAGGATCGGACTAGCGGGAGTTTTCACCGGGGAGCTGTTTTTT.

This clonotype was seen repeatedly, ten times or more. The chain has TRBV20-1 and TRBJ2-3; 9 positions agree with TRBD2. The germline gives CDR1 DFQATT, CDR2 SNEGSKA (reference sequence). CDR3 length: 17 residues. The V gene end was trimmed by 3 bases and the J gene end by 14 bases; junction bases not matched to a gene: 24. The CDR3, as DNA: TGCAGTGCTAGTAGTATGGCCGAGGCTAGCGGGGCATCTCAGCGGTATTTT. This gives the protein CSASSMAEASGASQRYF.

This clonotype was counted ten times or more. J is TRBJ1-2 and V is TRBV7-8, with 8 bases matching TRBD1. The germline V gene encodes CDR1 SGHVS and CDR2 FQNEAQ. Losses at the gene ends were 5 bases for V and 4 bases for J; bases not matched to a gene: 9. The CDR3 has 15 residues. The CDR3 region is CASSLERTGTYGYTF. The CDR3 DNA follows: TGTGCCAGCAGCCTGGAGAGGACAGGGACCTATGGCTACACCTTC.

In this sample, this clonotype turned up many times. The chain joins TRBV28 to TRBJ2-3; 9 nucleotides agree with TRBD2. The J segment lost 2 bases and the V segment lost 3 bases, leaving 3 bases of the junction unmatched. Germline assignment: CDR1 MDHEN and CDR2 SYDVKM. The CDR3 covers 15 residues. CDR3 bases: TGTGCCAGCAGTTTTAGCGGGAGACCCACAGATACGCAGTATTTT. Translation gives CASSFSGRPTDTQYF. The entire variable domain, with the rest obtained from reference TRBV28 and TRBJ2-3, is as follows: DVKVTQSSRYLVKRTGEKVFLECVQDMDHENMFWYRQDPGLGLRLIYFSYDVKMKEKGDIPEGYSVSREKKERFSLILESASTNQTSMYLCASSFSGRPTDTQYFGPGTRLTVL.

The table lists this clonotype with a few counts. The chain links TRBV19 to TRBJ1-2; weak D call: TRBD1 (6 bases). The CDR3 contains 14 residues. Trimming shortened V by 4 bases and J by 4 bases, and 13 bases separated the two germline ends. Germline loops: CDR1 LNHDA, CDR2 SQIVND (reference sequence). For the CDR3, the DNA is TGTGCCAGTAGTACCCAGGACAGAACCTATGGCTACACCTTC. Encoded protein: CASSTQDRTYGYTF.

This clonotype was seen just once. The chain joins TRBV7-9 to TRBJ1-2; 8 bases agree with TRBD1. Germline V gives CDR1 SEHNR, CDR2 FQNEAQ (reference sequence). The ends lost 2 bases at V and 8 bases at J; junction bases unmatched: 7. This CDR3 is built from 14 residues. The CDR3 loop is CASSLSGTGYGYTF. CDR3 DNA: TGTGCCAGCAGCTTATCAGGGACAGGTTACGGCTACACCTTC.

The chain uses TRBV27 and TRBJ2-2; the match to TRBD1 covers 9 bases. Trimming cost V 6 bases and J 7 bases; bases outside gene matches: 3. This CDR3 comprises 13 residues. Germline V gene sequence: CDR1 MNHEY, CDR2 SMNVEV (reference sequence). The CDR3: CASRQGAGGELFF. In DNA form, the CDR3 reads TGTGCCAGCAGACAGGGGGCCGGCGGGGAGCTGTTTTTT.

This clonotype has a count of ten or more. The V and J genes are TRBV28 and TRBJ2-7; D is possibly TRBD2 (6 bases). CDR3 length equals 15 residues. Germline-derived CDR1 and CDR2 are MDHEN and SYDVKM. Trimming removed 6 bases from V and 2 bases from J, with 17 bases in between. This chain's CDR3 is CASRVRAGVTYEQYF. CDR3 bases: TGTGCCAGCAGGGTTCGAGCGGGCGTAACCTACGAGCAGTACTTC.

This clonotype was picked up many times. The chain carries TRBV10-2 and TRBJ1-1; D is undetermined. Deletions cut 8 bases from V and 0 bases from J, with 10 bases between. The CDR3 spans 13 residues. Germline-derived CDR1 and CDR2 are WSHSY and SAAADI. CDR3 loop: CASCKFMNTEAFF. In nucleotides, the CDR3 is TGCGCCAGCTGTAAATTTATGAACACTGAAGCTTTCTTT.

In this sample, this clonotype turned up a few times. The CDR3 loop is CATSEPTGTGANYGYTF. CDR3 coding DNA: TGTGCCACCAGTGAGCCAACTGGGACAGGGGCCAACTATGGCTACACCTTC. The chain combines TRBV24-1 with TRBJ1-2; 10 positions agree with TRBD1. The germline V gene encodes CDR1 KGHDR and CDR2 SFDVKD. CDR3 size: 17 residues. The V gene end was trimmed by 4 bases and the J gene end by 2 bases; junction bases not matched to a gene: 9.